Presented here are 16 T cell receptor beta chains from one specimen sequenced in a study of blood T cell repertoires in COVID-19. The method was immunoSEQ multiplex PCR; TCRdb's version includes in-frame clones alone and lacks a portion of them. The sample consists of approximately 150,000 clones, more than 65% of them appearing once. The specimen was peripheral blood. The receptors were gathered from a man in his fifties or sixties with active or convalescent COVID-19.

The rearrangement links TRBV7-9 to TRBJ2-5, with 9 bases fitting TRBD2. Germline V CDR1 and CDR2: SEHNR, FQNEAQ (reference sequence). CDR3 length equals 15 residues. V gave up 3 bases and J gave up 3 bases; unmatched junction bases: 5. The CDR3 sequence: CASSFASGTKETQYF. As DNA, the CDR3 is TGTGCCAGCAGCTTCGCTAGCGGGACCAAAGAGACCCAGTACTTC.

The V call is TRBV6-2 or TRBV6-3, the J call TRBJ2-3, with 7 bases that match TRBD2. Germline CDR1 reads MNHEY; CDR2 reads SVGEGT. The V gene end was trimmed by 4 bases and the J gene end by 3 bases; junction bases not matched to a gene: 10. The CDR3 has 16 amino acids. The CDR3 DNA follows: TGTGCCAGCAGTTCGTTCTTGGCTAGCGGTACAGATACGCAGTATTTT. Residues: CASSSFLASGTDTQYF.

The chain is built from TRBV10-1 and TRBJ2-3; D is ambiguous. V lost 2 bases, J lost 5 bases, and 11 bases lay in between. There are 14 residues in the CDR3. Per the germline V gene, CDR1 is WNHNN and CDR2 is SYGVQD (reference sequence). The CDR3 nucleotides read TGCGCCAGCAGTGAGGAATTTGGCGGAGATACGCAGTATTTT. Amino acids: CASSEEFGGDTQYF.

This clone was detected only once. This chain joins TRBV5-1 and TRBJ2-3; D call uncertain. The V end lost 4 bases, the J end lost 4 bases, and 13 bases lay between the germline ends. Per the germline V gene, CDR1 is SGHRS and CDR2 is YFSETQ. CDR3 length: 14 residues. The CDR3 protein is CASSIGSDSDTQYF. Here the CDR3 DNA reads TGCGCCAGCAGCATTGGGTCAGACTCAGATACGCAGTATTTT.

This CDR3 is CASSESPTTSGTDTQYF. The CDR3 coding sequence is TGCGCCAGCAGTGAGTCACCTACGACTAGCGGCACAGATACGCAGTATTTT. J is TRBJ2-3 and V is TRBV10-2; 8 bases line up with TRBD2. The CDR3 covers 17 residues. J was trimmed by 1 base and V by 0 bases; bases with no gene match: 6. Germline values: CDR1 WSHSY, CDR2 SAAADI.

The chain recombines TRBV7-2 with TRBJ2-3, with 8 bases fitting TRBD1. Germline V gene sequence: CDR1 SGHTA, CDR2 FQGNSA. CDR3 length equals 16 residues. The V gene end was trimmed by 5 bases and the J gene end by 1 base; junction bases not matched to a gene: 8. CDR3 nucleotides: TGTGCCAGCAGCATCTTCGGACAGGGCCGCACAGATACGCAGTATTTT. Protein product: CASSIFGQGRTDTQYF.

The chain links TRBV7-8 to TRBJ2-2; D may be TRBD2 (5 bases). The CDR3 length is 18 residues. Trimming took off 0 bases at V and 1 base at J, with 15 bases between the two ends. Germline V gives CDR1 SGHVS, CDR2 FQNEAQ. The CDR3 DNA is TGTGCCAGCAGCTTAGCCTTGAGGGAGAGCCTGAACACCGGGGAGCTGTTTTTT. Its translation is CASSLALRESLNTGELFF.

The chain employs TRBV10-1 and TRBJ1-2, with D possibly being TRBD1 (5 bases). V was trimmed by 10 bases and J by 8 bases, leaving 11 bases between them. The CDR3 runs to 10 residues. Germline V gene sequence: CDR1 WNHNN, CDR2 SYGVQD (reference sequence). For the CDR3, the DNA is TGCGCCATCTTTCGGGGGGGCTACACCTTC. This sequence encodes CAIFRGGYTF.

The CDR3 loop reads CSASYRENSPLHF. CDR3 nucleotides: TGCAGTGCTAGTTACAGAGAGAATTCACCCCTCCACTTT. The V gene is TRBV20-1, the J gene TRBJ1-6, with unresolved D. This CDR3 is 13 amino acids long. The V gene lost 3 bases and the J gene lost 7 bases, with 10 bases spanning the gap. Looked up from germline, CDR1 is DFQATT and CDR2 is SNEGSKA (reference sequence).

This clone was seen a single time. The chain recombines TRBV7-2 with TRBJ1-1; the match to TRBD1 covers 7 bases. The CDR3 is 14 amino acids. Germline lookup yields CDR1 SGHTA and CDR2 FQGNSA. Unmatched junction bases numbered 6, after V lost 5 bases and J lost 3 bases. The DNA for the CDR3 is TGTGCCAGCAGCAAAAGACAGGGATACACTGAAGCTTTCTTT. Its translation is CASSKRQGYTEAFF.

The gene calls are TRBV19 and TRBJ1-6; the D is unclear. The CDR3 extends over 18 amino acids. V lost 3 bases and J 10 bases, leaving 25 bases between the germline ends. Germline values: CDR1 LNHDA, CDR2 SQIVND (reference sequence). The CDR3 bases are TGTGCCAGTAGTATCAACGGTCGGGATATCCAACGGAGGTCACCCCTCCACTTT. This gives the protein CASSINGRDIQRRSPLHF.

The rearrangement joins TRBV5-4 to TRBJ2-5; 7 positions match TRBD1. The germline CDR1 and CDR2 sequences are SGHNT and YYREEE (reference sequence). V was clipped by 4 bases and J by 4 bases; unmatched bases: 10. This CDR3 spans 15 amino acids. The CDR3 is CASSVTGDVGETQYF. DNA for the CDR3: TGTGCCAGCAGCGTCACAGGGGATGTCGGAGAGACCCAGTACTTC.

The CDR3 DNA sequence: TGTGCCAGAAGCTTAGCTCGCGACAGGGGTAACGATGAGCAGTTCTTC. Its translation is CARSLARDRGNDEQFF. The chain employs TRBV7-5 and TRBJ2-1; TRBD1 is the table's D call, not checked against the DNA. TRBV7-5 is marked as a pseudogene. The CDR3 sequence is 16 residues long.

The chain's CDR3 is CASSYRAGHSTDTQYF. The CDR3 DNA follows: TGTGCCAGCAGTTACAGGGCGGGCCATAGCACAGATACGCAGTATTTT. The chain combines TRBV6-5 with TRBJ2-3, with D possibly TRBD2 on 5 matching bases. CDR3 size: 16 residues. Trimming took 2 bases from V and 0 from J, leaving 12 bases between them. The germline V gene has CDR1 MNHEY and CDR2 SVGAGI.

Here the CDR3 DNA reads TGCGCCAGCAGTGAGAACAGGGTGGGAAACAATGAGCAGTTCTTC. Protein sequence: CASSENRVGNNEQFF. This chain joins TRBV10-2 and TRBJ2-1, with a tentative D call TRBD1 (6 bases). Germline V gene data show CDR1 as WSHSY and CDR2 as SAAADI. V was cut by 2 bases and J by 5 bases, with 13 bases left in between. This CDR3 is 15 amino acids long.

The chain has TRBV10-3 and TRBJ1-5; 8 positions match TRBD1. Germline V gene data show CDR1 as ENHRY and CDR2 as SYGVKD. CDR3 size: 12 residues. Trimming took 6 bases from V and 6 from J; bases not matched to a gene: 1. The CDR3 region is CAIRQGGQPQHF. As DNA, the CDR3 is TGTGCCATCAGACAGGGGGGTCAGCCCCAGCATTTT.